One and the same sample provided the 10 T cell receptor beta chains below, sequenced in a study of early stage breast cancer tumors. TCRdb keeps only in-frame clones here, not all; method: immunoSEQ multiplex PCR. The table includes about 9,900 clones, roughly 60% detected once. Material for sequencing was breast tumor tissue. Receptor source: a person aged 60 to 70 with breast cancer.

The V gene is TRBV6-5, the J gene TRBJ1-2; 7 nucleotides align to TRBD1. Unmatched junction bases numbered 5, after V lost 3 bases and J lost 4 bases. CDR1 is MNHEY, CDR2 SVGAGI, per germline. The CDR3 is 14 amino acids. CDR3 in amino acids: CASSYDRAPYGYTF. The CDR3 DNA follows: TGTGCCAGCAGTTATGACAGGGCACCCTATGGCTACACCTTC.

The chain couples TRBV7-9 to TRBJ2-1, with TRBD2 matching 10 bases. CDR3 length: 15 amino acids. Trimming removed 5 bases from V and 2 bases from J; junction bases left unmatched: 3. The germline V gene has CDR1 SEHNR and CDR2 FQNEAQ (reference sequence). DNA for the CDR3: TGTGCCAGCAGCCCAGCGGGGGGGCCCTACAATGAGCAGTTCTTC. Its protein product is CASSPAGGPYNEQFF.

The genes are TRBV6-6 and TRBJ1-5, with 8 bases identical to TRBD1. The length of the CDR3 is 16 residues. The germline gives CDR1 MNHNY, CDR2 SVGAGI (reference sequence). Trimming at V came to 6 bases and at J to 0 bases, leaving 7 bases not matched to a gene. DNA for the CDR3: TGTGCCAGCAGGGAACAGGGGGTGGGTAGCAATCAGCCCCAGCATTTT. The encoded protein is CASREQGVGSNQPQHF.

This clone appeared a few times. The V call is TRBV29-1, the J call TRBJ2-1; the match to TRBD2 covers 7 bases. J gave up 9 bases and V 3 bases, and 2 bases lay outside the gene matches. The CDR3 extends over 11 amino acids. From germline, CDR1 is SQVTM and CDR2 ANQGSEA. The CDR3 is CSVDSGGEQFF. CDR3 coding DNA: TGCAGCGTTGACTCGGGAGGTGAGCAGTTCTTC.

This sequence joins TRBV6-6 and TRBJ2-7; TRBD1 might be the D (5 bases). Trimming left V 4 bases short and J 0 bases short, with 7 bases between. Germline CDR1 is MNHNY and CDR2 is SVGAGI (reference sequence). CDR3 size: 13 residues. CDR3 residues: CASSSRDSYEQYF. CDR3 in DNA: TGTGCCAGCAGTTCCAGGGACTCCTACGAGCAGTACTTC.

The J gene is TRBJ1-3, the V gene TRBV7-9; D might be TRBD1 (5 bases). This CDR3 is built from 15 residues. CDR1 is SEHNR and CDR2 is FQNEAQ in the germline V gene (reference sequence). Deletions cut 3 bases from V and 3 bases from J, with 12 bases between. The DNA for the CDR3 is TGTGCCAGCAGCTTTAGGAGGGGAATTGGAAACACCATATATTTT. Protein product: CASSFRRGIGNTIYF.

The rearrangement links TRBV7-9 to TRBJ2-7, with a possible D match to TRBD2 (6 bases). Trimming pared 8 bases from V and 3 bases from J, leaving 11 bases between. The V gene's germline CDR1 is SEHNR and CDR2 FQNEAQ (reference sequence). CDR3 size: 12 residues. As DNA, the CDR3 is TGTGCCAGCGCGGGGTATAACTACGAGCAGTACTTC. The encoded protein is CASAGYNYEQYF.

The rearrangement links TRBV7-9 to TRBJ2-1; D is ambiguous. V lost 1 base and J lost 9, with 16 bases in between. From germline, CDR1 is SEHNR and CDR2 FQNEAQ (reference sequence). The CDR3 extends over 15 amino acids. The CDR3 here is CASSLVYYGRGEQFF. In DNA, the CDR3 is TGTGCCAGCAGCTTAGTTTACTACGGTCGTGGTGAGCAGTTCTTC.

Here the CDR3 DNA reads TGTGCCAGCAGCCGGGGACAGAGCGAGACCCAGTACTTC. Translated: CASSRGQSETQYF. The V and J genes are TRBV7-8 and TRBJ2-5, with 7 bases lining up with TRBD1. The CDR3 is made up of 13 amino acids. CDR1 and CDR2 (germline): SGHVS, FQNEAQ. V dropped 5 bases and J dropped 5; count of bases not matched to a gene: 5.

The chain links TRBV2 to TRBJ2-7; D gene unclear. Germline values: CDR1 SNHLY, CDR2 FYNNEI. The CDR3 contains 13 residues. The germline V and J ends were trimmed by 6 bases and 3 bases, with 12 bases remaining between them. CDR3 bases: TGTGCCAGCAGACCCAATTTCGGCTACGAGCAGTACTTC. Its translation: CASRPNFGYEQYF.